This record concerns one T cell receptor beta chain sequence. Its antigen is unknown. No base-level quality is on record; no much larger clone is a single base apart. The record originates from a study of blood T cell repertoires in COVID-19 (dated by TCRdb to 2020 to 2022). Study-level background: The collaborator samples originated in the United States, Italy and Spain and spanned the acute and convalescent phases of COVID-19. The material from the prospective study consisted of cDNA or gDNA derived from T cells, B-cell-depleted T cells, or PBMCs. Deeply sampled blood TCRbeta repertoires from subjects exposed to, actively infected with, or recovered from COVID-19 were included in the dataset. The repertoires were made available in a free public database intended to serve as a resource for research on the immune response to SARS-CoV-2. Samples came from the ongoing ImmuneRACE study (first 160 participants) plus 1,254 subjects from 6 global collaborators. Nearly every sample came with metadata listing a de-identified subject ID, COVID-19 status, age in years and sex. Where available, HLA class I and class II types were taken from metadata supplied by the sample provider and were not determined by assay-based typing.

The immunoSEQ Assay, a bias-controlled multiplex PCR, was used to amplify TCRbeta CDR3 regions from genomic DNA. The original pipeline was this. Within the assay, amplification of reference gene primers was used to estimate how many nucleated cells each sample contained. To quantify the absolute abundance of each unique TCRbeta CDR3 rearrangement, sequence reads were collapsed and filtered. For each sample, productive Simpson clonality was calculated as the square root of Simpson's diversity index across productive rearrangements. In its TCRdb copy, this immuneACCESS table keeps in-frame sequences only and misses some clones. Where compared with another copy, unresolved V genes explain less than half of these, and the others have no known cause. The D gene and trimming were derived from the DNA, and the V and J assignments and clone size from that table. This sample lists about 380,000 clones; 88% were detected once. Of the sample, 0.9% to 1.5% falls within the top ten clones.

V is pared back by 6 bases and J by 10 bases, with 10 bases lying between the germline termini. CDR1 and CDR2, per the germline V gene, are MGHDK and SYGVNS. The CDR3 runs 12 amino acids, cysteine and phenylalanine included. CDR3 DNA is the only sequence kept; it has 36 bases, read in frame from the first base. Enrolling through a virtual design, the prospective study's participants ranged in age from about 18 to 89 years and lived across more than 20 United States geographic areas. Cohort assignment in the prospective study relied on participant-reported clinical history from a screening survey and a study questionnaire. Recovered participants in ImmuneRACE Cohort 3 were defined by two consecutive negative NP/OP PCR tests, clearance by a healthcare professional, or resolution of symptoms. In the prospective study, mobile phlebotomists collected whole blood, serum and a nasopharyngeal or oropharyngeal swab from each participant. Additional blood draws and questionnaires over an approximately two-month period could optionally be provided by prospective study participants. Prospective study blood samples were shipped either frozen or at room temperature before DNA extraction.

Study-wide findings and limitations: The amount of clinical and demographic metadata varied by source and participant and was provided uncurated.

The clonotype originates from a woman under 30 who had recovered from COVID-19. What was sequenced was PBMCs or T cells enriched from blood (not recorded which). The chain uses TRBV25-1 and TRBJ1-6, with no D gene named confidently. In nucleotides, the sequence is TGTGCCAGCAGGGGCGTAGAGTCACCCCTCCACTTT. It specifies CASRGVESPLHF.